This T cell receptor beta chain stems from a study of shared clonotypes between healthy human individuals. At the level of the study: Three plates each covered CD4 naive and memory; CD8 naive two, CD8 memory one.

Between the trimmed V and J ends, which lost 3 bases and 11 bases, there was a span of 13 bases. Germline lookup yields CDR1 DFQATT and CDR2 SNEGSKA (reference sequence). This CDR3 region has 11 residues. Study observations and caveats: Sequencing depth was predicted to influence how clonotypes are shared among donors.

As for this clone: Its antigen is currently unknown.

Per the original methods: ImmunoSEQ output held junction-only sequences without quality scores, so filtering differed. The repertoire was sequenced with immunoSEQ multiplex PCR; TCRdb's copy has only in-frame clones and lacks some. The V and J calls and the clone size are those of that table, but D and trimming were determined from the DNA. In the table there are approximately 2.3 million clones, 80% to 95% of which are singletons. The chain is built from TRBV20-1 and TRBJ1-1, with no clear D. Specimen: naive CD4+ T cells from PBMCs. This sample's subset: CD45RA+ positively selected. This clonotype was sampled from a man aged 18 to 29 in good health. Some clones in this sample may be carry-over from other donors' samples. CDR3 in amino acids: CSASSRTMAFF. The DNA for the CDR3 is TGCAGTGCTAGCAGTCGAACTATGGCTTTCTTT.